The rows below give T cell receptor beta chains drawn from one sample of a study of T cells expressing NK-cell markers. One entry per CDR3 protein, without DNA, is what TCRdb gives after re-calling the 5' RACE reads. The sample data list roughly 390,000 distinct CDR3 sequences. The sequenced material came from blood T cells: a sorted CD56 or NKG2C T cell subset, CD4+ or CD8+ T cells, or bulk PBMC T cells (not recorded which). The receptor source for this set is a man aged 18-75 years in good health. The CDR3 runs from the conserved cysteine through the conserved F or W. Each record gives: V gene, J gene, CDR3 protein.

V gene: TRBV2
J gene: TRBJ2-3
CDR3 protein: CASNRLAGDDTQYF

V gene: TRBV27
J gene: TRBJ1-6
CDR3 protein: CASRLGERLGPNSPLHF

V gene: TRBV6-5
J gene: TRBJ2-7
CDR3 protein: CASSYSAGRRMEQYF

V gene: TRBV20-1
J gene: TRBJ2-3
CDR3 protein: CSARGASGGAGDTQYF

V gene: TRBV14
J gene: TRBJ2-5
CDR3 protein: CASSRGAGRETQYF

V gene: TRBV20-1
J gene: TRBJ1-2
CDR3 protein: CSARDLWQGGGYTF

V gene: TRBV2
J gene: TRBJ2-7
CDR3 protein: CASGTFSSYEQYF

V gene: TRBV20-1
J gene: TRBJ1-6
CDR3 protein: CSAYTGTGDNSPLHF

V gene: TRBV4-2
J gene: TRBJ2-1
CDR3 protein: CASSRSLTTSSYNEQFF

V gene: TRBV6-5
J gene: TRBJ1-3
CDR3 protein: CASSRDRGSSSGNTIYF

V gene: TRBV2
J gene: TRBJ2-7
CDR3 protein: CASTLQGSLMTYEQYF

V gene: TRBV12-3/TRBV12-4
J gene: TRBJ1-2
CDR3 protein: CASSLALRGGSGYTF

V gene: TRBV28
J gene: TRBJ1-2
CDR3 protein: CASSLGNRGGGYTF

V gene: TRBV6-1
J gene: TRBJ1-6
CDR3 protein: CASRSGTEYNSPLHF

V gene: TRBV20-1
J gene: TRBJ1-6
CDR3 protein: CSARAGYYNSPLHF

V gene: TRBV12-3/TRBV12-4
J gene: TRBJ2-1
CDR3 protein: CASRPYPGTGTLGLDNEQFF

V gene: TRBV6-1
J gene: TRBJ2-3
CDR3 protein: CASEVAGGHTDTQYF

V gene: TRBV7-9
J gene: TRBJ1-4
CDR3 protein: CASSPQGQGSEKLFF

V gene: TRBV6-1
J gene: TRBJ2-3
CDR3 protein: CASSPQTRGDTQYF

V gene: TRBV24-1
J gene: TRBJ2-1
CDR3 protein: CATSESGTGNNEQFF